This entry lists 4 T cell receptor beta chains sequenced from one sample in a study of cytomegalovirus exposure and HLA in healthy donors. PCR primers comprised 60 Vbeta and 13 Jbeta primers. Repertoires were generated with immunoSEQ multiplex PCR, while TCRdb's copy carries only in-frame clones and drops some. Altogether about 200,000 clones are present, about 88% being singletons, with the ten largest covering around 0.31%. Sequenced sample: PBMCs. Receptors originate from a woman aged 25 to 45 in good health and CMV-seronegative.

This CDR3 reads CAWSVRVPETQYF. The DNA of the CDR3 is TGTGCCTGGAGTGTCAGGGTACCGGAGACCCAGTACTTC. This chain joins TRBV30 and TRBJ2-5; D possibly corresponds to TRBD1 (5 bases). Deletions cut 0 bases from V and 5 bases from J, with 10 bases between. The CDR3 runs to 13 residues. In germline, CDR1 is GTSNPN, CDR2 SVGIG (reference sequence).

The chain couples TRBV6-5 to TRBJ1-5; 8 nucleotides match TRBD1. The germline gives CDR1 MNHEY, CDR2 SVGAGI. With V trimmed by 0 bases and J by 5 bases, 3 bases remained unmatched. CDR3 size: 15 residues. The CDR3 loop is CASSYSQGAYQPQHF. In DNA, the CDR3 is TGTGCCAGCAGTTACTCCCAGGGGGCATATCAGCCCCAGCATTTT.

V gene TRBV13 combines with J gene TRBJ2-7; 9 bases fit TRBD1. The germline V gene has CDR1 PRHDT and CDR2 FYEKMQ (reference sequence). The trim removed 5 bases at V and 2 bases at J, leaving 7 bases unmatched. This CDR3 is 15 amino acids long. The CDR3 nucleotides read TGTGCCAGCAGCCAGACTAGACAGGGGGCCTACGAGCAGTACTTC. This gives the protein CASSQTRQGAYEQYF.

V and J are TRBV27 and TRBJ1-4, with a weak D call TRBD1 (6 bases). The CDR3 has 14 residues. Trimming cost V 5 bases and J 6 bases, with 13 bases left between them. Germline V CDR1 and CDR2: MNHEY, SMNVEV (reference sequence). The DNA of the CDR3 is TGTGCCAGCAGTCCGTTATCAGGGGATGAAAAACTGTTTTTT. Translating it yields CASSPLSGDEKLFF.